The entry below gives a single T cell receptor (beta chain) sequence along with its context. The data were obtained in a study of CD8 T cells in Susac syndrome. The RNA input was 0.5 to 1 ug, and it was reverse transcribed with random hexamers. Via MiXCR, TCRdb re-called the immunoSEQ multiplex PCR reads, giving one row per CDR3 protein. The table lists a few hundred thousand distinct CDR3 sequences, 95% of them singletons, with approximately 0.08% in the top ten. Trimming left V 0 bases short and J 9 bases short, with 14 bases between. CDR3 size: 15 residues. Germline loops: CDR1 LNHDA, CDR2 SQIVND (reference sequence).

The rearrangement uses TRBV19 and TRBJ2-2; D may correspond to TRBD1 or TRBD2 (6 bases each). The sequenced material came from CD4+ T cells from PBMCs. This clonotype was obtained from a human donor with multiple sclerosis. This CDR3 reads CASSIDPGAGRELFF. CDR3 DNA sequence: TGTGCCAGTAGTATAGACCCGGGGGCAGGTCGGGAGCTGTTTTTT.